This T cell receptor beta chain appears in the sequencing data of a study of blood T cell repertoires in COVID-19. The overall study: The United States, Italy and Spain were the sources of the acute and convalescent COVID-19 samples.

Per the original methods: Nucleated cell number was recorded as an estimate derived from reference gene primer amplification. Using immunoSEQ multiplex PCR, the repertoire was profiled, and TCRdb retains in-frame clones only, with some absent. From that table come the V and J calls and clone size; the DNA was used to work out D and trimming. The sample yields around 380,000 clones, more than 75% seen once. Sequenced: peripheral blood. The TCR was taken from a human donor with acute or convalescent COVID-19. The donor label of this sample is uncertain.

CDR3 coding DNA: TGTGCCAGCAGCCGTGAGGACACGCGGGGGTGGAGCTCCTACAATGAGCAGTTCTTC. It encodes CASSREDTRGWSSYNEQFF. The chain couples TRBV9 to TRBJ2-1, with 7 bases matching TRBD2. This CDR3 contains 19 residues. Trimming at V came to 4 bases and at J to 0 bases, leaving 16 bases not matched to a gene. CDR1 is SGDLS, CDR2 YYNGEE, per germline. Supplemented by reference TRBV9 and TRBJ2-1, the full variable domain reads DSGVTQTPKHLITATGQRVTLRCSPRSGDLSVYWYQQSLDQGLQFLIQYYNGEERAKGNILERFSAQQFPDLHSELNLSSLELGDSALYFCASSREDTRGWSSYNEQFFGPGTRLTVL.